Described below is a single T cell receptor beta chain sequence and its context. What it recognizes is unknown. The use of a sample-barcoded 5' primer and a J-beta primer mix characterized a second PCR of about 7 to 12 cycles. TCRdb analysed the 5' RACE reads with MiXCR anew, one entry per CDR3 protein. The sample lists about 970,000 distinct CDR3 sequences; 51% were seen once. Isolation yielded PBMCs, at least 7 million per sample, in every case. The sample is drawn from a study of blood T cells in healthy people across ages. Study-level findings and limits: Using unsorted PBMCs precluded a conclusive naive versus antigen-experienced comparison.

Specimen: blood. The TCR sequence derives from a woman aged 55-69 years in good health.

In DNA form, the CDR3 reads TGTGCCAGCAGTTTAGCGCGGATGAACACTGAAGCTTTCTTT. The encoded protein is CASSLARMNTEAFF. The chain carries TRBV27 and TRBJ1-1; D gene ambiguous. Trimming removed 2 bases from V and 0 bases from J, with 7 bases in between. CDR3 length: 14 amino acids. Germline-derived CDR1 and CDR2 are MNHEY and SMNVEV (reference sequence).